The rows below give T cell receptor beta chains drawn from one sample of a study of blood T cell repertoires in COVID-19. Sequencing was performed with immunoSEQ multiplex PCR; in TCRdb, only in-frame clones are kept and a portion is missing. The table records fewer than 90,000 clones, around four fifths of them present only once. The specimen sequenced was peripheral blood. These receptors were obtained from a man between 60 and 75 years old with COVID-19, enrolled during active disease. Both conserved end residues are part of each CDR3.

cdr3_aa,v_call
CASRDRPDTDTQYF,TRBV2
CASRQEGVLGQGIMNTEAFF,TRBV3-1/TRBV3-2
CASNERGGHTGELFF,TRBV5-1
CASSLLTGRFYGYTF,TRBV28
CASGSETGQLGGETQYF,TRBV12-5
CASSPLAGGSETQYF,TRBV11-2
CASSGDTGELFF,TRBV9
CASSPPEDIHPYEQYF,TRBV11-1
CASVKDRLNTGELFF,TRBV2
CASSPHGPHRVYF,TRBV28
CASSFGTGAAGTQYF,TRBV28
CASSVGLAGDVDIQYF,TRBV6-1
CASHIAGVDEQYF,TRBV5-4
CASSLIQTSSRYGYTF,TRBV28
CAWGRGTSIMSNIQYF,TRBV30
CASPTGYNEQFF,TRBV30
CASSLAGFPSEQYF,TRBV5-6
CASGDRATYEQYF,TRBV28
CASSLMSGVGEKLFF,TRBV7-6
CASSVDRGINEQYF,TRBV2
CASSPGRAGTGQETQYF,TRBV14
CASSLRDYNEQFF,TRBV5-1
CSVAGLKETQYF,TRBV29-1
CASSYRGGTDTQYF,TRBV5-4
CAISDLSAGDVDGYTF,TRBV10-3
CASSPLRARVGMGSYEQYF,TRBV14
CASSETTTNEKLFF,TRBV5-1
CASSQGTGGRAEQFF,TRBV3-1/TRBV3-2
CASRTRQADTQYF,TRBV19
CASSAIPGQGLLAEAFF,TRBV3-1/TRBV3-2
CASRGQGIIIYGYTF,TRBV7-3
CASSFGTGSYEQYF,TRBV5-1
CAWSVLLDYEQYF,TRBV30
CASSLGDGGRTDTQYF,TRBV7-9
CAWSVGLAGGPNTQYF,TRBV30
CASSLVAARYSYEQYF,TRBV5-1
CASSLTSRGGQETQYF,TRBV5-6
CASSLSGTGNTEAFF,TRBV28
CAWSDRVAGANVLTF,TRBV30
CASTTSGDEQYF,TRBV2
CASSLLENEKLFF,TRBV2
CATSDGGEETQYF,TRBV24-1
CATSRGGLMLTEAFF,TRBV15